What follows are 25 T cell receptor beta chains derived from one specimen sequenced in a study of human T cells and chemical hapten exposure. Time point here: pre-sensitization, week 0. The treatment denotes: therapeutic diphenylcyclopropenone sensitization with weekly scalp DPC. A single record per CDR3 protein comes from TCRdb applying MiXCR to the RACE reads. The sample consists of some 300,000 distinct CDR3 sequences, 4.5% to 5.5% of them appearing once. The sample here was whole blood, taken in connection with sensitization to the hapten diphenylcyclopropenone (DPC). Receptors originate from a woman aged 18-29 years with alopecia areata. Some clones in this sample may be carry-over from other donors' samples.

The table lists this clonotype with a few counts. CDR3: CASGLVLSGAVGYTF. Here the CDR3 DNA reads TGTGCTAGTGGTTTGGTACTTTCGGGGGCAGTCGGCTACACCTTC. The V and J genes are TRBV12-5 and TRBJ1-2, with TRBD1 as a possible D gene (6 bases). Germline values: CDR1 LGHNT, CDR2 FRNRAP. The CDR3 covers 15 residues. The V gene lost 0 bases and the J gene lost 8 bases, with 16 bases spanning the gap. The variable domain in full, with the rest retrieved from reference TRBV12-5 and TRBJ1-2, is DARVTQTPRHKVTEMGQEVTMRCQPILGHNTVFWYRQTMMQGLELLAYFRNRAPLDDSGMPKDRFSAEMPDATLATLKIQPSEPRDSAVYFCASGLVLSGAVGYTFGSGTRLTVV.

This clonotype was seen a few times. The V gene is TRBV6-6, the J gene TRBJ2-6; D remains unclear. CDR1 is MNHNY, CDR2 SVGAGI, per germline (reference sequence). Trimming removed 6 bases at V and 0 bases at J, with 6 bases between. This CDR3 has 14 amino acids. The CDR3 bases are TGTGCCAGCAGCCCGACCTCTGGGGCCAACGTCCTGACTTTC. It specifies CASSPTSGANVLTF.

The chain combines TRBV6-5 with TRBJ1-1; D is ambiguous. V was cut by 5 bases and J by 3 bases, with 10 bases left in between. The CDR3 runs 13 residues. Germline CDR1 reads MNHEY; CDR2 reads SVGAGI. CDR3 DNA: TGTGCCAGCAGTCAACTCGTTTACACTGAAGCTTTCTTT. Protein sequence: CASSQLVYTEAFF.

As DNA, the CDR3 is TGTGCCAGCAGCTTGGGAAGGTACACAGATACGCAGTATTTT. It is translated as CASSLGRYTDTQYF. The chain employs TRBV5-8 and TRBJ2-3; no clear D gene. The V and J ends lost 0 bases and 2 bases respectively, with 7 bases between them. The germline CDR1 and CDR2 sequences are SGHTS and YDEGEE. This CDR3 contains 14 residues. Supplemented by reference TRBV5-8 and TRBJ2-3, the full variable domain reads EAGVTQSPTHLIKTRGQQATLRCSPISGHTSVYWYQQALGLGLQFLLWYDEGEERNRGNFPPRFSGRQFPNYSSELNVNALELEDSALYLCASSLGRYTDTQYFGPGTRLTVL.

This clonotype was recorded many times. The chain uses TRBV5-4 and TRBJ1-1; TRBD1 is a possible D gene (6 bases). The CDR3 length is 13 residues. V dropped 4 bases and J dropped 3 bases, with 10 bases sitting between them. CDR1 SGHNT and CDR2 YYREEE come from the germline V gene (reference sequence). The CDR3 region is CASSVNRDTEAFF. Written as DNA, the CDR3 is TGTGCCAGCAGCGTTAACAGGGACACTGAAGCTTTCTTT.

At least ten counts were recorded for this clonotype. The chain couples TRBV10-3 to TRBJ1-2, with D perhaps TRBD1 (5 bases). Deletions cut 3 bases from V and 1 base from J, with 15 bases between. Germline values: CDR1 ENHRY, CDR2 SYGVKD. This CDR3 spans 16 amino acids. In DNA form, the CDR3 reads TGTGCCATCAGTGAATCGGCAGGGAGGCTTAACTATGGCTACACCTTC. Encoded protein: CAISESAGRLNYGYTF.

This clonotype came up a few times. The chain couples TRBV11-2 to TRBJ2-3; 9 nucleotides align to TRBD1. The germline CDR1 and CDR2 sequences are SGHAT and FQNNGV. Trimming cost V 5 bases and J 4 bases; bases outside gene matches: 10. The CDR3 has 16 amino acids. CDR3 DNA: TGTGCCAGCAGCGTTACAGGGGGCGTCTTTTCAGATACGCAGTATTTT. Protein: CASSVTGGVFSDTQYF.

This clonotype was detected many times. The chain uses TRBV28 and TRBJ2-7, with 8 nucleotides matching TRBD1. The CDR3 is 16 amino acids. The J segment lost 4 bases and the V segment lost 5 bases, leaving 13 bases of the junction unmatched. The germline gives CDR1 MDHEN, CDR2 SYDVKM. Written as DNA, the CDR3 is TGTGCCAGCAGTGACTCCGACAGGGGAGATACTTACGAGCAGTACTTC. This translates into CASSDSDRGDTYEQYF.

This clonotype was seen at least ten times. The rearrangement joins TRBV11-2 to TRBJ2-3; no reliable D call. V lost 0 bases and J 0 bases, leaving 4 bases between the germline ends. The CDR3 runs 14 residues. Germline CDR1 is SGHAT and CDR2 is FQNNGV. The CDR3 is CASSLDYSTDTQYF. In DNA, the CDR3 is TGTGCCAGCAGCTTAGATTACAGCACAGATACGCAGTATTTT.

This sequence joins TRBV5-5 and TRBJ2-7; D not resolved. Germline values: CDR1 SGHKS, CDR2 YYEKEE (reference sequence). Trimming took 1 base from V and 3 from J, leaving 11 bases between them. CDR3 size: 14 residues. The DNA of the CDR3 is TGTGCCAGCAGCTTGATAAGCTGGGACTACGAGCAGTACTTC. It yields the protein CASSLISWDYEQYF.

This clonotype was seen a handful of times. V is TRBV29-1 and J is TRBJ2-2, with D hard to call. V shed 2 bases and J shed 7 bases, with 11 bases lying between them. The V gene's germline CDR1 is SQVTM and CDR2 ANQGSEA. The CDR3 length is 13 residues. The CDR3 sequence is CSVESLINGELFF. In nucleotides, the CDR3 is TGCAGCGTTGAATCACTCATAAACGGGGAGCTGTTTTTT.

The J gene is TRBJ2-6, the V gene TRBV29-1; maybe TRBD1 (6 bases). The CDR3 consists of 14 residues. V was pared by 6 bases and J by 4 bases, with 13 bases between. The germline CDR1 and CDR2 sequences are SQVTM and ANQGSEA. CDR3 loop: CSVQGSLGANVLTF. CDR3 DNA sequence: TGCAGCGTACAGGGATCTTTGGGGGCCAACGTCCTGACTTTC.

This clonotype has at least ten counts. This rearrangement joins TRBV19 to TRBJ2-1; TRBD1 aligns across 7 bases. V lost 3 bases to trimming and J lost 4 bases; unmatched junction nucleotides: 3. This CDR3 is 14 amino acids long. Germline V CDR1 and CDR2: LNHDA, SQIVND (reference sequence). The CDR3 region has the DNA TGTGCCAGTAGTATCCCGGGACAGTACAATGAGCAGTTCTTC. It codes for CASSIPGQYNEQFF. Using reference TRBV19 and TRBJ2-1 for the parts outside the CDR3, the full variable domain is DGGITQSPKYLFRKEGQNVTLSCEQNLNHDAMYWYRQDPGQGLRLIYYSQIVNDFQKGDIAEGYSVSREKKESFPLTVTSAQKNPTAFYLCASSIPGQYNEQFFGPGTRLTVL.

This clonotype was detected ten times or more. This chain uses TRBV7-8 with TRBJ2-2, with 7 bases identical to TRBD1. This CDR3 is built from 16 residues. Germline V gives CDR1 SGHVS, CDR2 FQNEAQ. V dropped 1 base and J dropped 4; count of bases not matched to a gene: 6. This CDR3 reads CASSLDRTGFTGELFF. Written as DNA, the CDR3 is TGTGCCAGCAGCTTAGACAGGACAGGTTTCACCGGGGAGCTGTTTTTT. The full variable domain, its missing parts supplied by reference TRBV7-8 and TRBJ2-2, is GAGVSQSPRYKVAKRGQDVALRCDPISGHVSLFWYQQALGQGPEFLTYFQNEAQLDKSGLPSDRFFAERPEGSVSTLKIQRTQQEDSAVYLCASSLDRTGFTGELFFGEGSRLTVL.

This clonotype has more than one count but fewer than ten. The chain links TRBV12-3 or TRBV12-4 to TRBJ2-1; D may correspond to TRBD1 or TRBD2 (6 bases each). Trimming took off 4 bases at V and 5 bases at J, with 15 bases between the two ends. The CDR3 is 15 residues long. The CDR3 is CASSCPPEGDNEQFF. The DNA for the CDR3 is TGTGCCAGCAGTTGCCCCCCGGAGGGGGACAATGAGCAGTTCTTC.

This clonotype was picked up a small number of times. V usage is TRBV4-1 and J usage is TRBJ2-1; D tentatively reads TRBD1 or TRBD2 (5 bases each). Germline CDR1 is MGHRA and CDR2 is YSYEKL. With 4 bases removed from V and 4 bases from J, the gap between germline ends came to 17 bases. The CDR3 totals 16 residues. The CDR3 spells CASSPVGARRYNEQFF. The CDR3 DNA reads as TGCGCCAGCAGCCCAGTCGGGGCGCGGAGGTACAATGAGCAGTTCTTC.

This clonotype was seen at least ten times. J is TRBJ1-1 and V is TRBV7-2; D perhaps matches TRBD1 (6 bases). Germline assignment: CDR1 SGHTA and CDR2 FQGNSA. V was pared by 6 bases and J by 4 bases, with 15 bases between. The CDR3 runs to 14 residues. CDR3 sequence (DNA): TGTGCCAGCAGGTCTGGGCAGGGGACCACTGAAGCTTTCTTT. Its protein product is CASRSGQGTTEAFF.

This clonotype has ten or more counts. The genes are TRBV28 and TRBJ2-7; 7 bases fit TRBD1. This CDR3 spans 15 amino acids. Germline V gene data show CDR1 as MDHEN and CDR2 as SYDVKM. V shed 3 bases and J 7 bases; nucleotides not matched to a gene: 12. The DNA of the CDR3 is TGTGCCAGCAGTTTTAGGAGACAGGGCCACAGGGAGCAGTACTTC. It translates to CASSFRRQGHREQYF. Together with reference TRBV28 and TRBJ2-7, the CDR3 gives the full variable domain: DVKVTQSSRYLVKRTGEKVFLECVQDMDHENMFWYRQDPGLGLRLIYFSYDVKMKEKGDIPEGYSVSREKKERFSLILESASTNQTSMYLCASSFRRQGHREQYFGPGTRLTVT.

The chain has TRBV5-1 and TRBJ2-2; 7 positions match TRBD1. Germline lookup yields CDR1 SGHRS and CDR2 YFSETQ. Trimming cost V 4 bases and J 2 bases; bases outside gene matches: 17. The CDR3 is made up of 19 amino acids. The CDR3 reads CASSPSWTGRLYNTGELFF. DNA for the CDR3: TGCGCCAGCAGCCCATCCTGGACAGGACGCCTATACAACACCGGGGAGCTGTTTTTT. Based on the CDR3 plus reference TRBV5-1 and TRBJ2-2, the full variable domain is KAGVTQTPRYLIKTRGQQVTLSCSPISGHRSVSWYQQTPGQGLQFLFEYFSETQRNKGNFPGRFSGRQFSNSRSEMNVSTLELGDSALYLCASSPSWTGRLYNTGELFFGEGSRLTVL.

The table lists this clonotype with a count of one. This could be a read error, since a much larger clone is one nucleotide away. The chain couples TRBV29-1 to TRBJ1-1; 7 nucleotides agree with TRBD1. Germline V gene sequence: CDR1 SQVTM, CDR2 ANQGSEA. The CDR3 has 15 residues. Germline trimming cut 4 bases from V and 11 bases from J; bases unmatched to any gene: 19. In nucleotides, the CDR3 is TGCAGCGTTGTACACACGTTCTACAGGGGCGGAGAGGCTTTCTTT. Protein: CSVVHTFYRGGEAFF.

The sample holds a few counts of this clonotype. Written as DNA, the CDR3 is TGCGCCAGCAGCTTTGACAGCCCGAGGATCTATGGCTACACCTTC. This encodes CASSFDSPRIYGYTF. This chain connects TRBV5-1 to TRBJ1-2; D is perhaps TRBD1 (5 bases). The germline CDR1 and CDR2 sequences are SGHRS and YFSETQ. The V end lost 2 bases, the J end lost 4 bases, and 15 bases lay between the germline ends. The CDR3 has 15 amino acids.

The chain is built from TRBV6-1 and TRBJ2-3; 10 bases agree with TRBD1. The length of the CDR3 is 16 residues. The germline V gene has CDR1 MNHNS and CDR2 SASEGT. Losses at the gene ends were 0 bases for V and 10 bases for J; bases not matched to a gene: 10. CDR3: CASSEAFGQGGSAQYF. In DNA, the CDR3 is TGTGCCAGCAGTGAAGCTTTTGGACAGGGGGGGAGTGCGCAGTATTTT.

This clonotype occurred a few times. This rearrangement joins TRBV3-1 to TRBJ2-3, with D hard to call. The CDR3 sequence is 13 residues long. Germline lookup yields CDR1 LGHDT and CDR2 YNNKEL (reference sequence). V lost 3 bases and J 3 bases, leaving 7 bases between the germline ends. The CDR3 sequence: CASSQFATDTQYF. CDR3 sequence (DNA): TGTGCCAGCAGCCAGTTTGCTACAGATACGCAGTATTTT.

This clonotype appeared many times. The CDR3 loop is CSAPSRGGRLNTEAFF. CDR3 DNA: TGCAGTGCACCCAGTCGAGGGGGAAGGCTGAACACTGAAGCTTTCTTT. The chain uses TRBV20-1 and TRBJ1-1; D may be TRBD1 (6 bases). CDR3 length equals 16 residues. Germline V gene sequence: CDR1 DFQATT, CDR2 SNEGSKA (reference sequence). Trimming removed 6 bases at V and 0 bases at J, with 20 bases between.

The DNA of the CDR3 is TGTGCCACCAGCAGCGCCGGGACAGGTAGTTCTGGTGGCTACACCTTC. This gives the protein CATSSAGTGSSGGYTF. V gene TRBV15 combines with J gene TRBJ1-2, with 8 positions matching TRBD1. This CDR3 is built from 16 residues. The germline CDR1 and CDR2 sequences are LNHNV and YYDKDF (reference sequence). V shed 3 bases and J 7 bases; nucleotides not matched to a gene: 13.